These 25 T cell receptor beta chains originate from one sample sequenced in a study of cytomegalovirus exposure and HLA in healthy donors. PCR involved 60 Vbeta and 13 Jbeta primers. The table came from immunoSEQ multiplex PCR; TCRdb's copy has only in-frame clones and leaves some out. This sample's table has some 120,000 clones. The sequencing sample was made of PBMCs. The source is a man aged 18 to 35 in good health and CMV-seronegative.

The chain is built from TRBV5-6 and TRBJ2-7; 7 bases agree with TRBD2. The junction had 5 bases not matched to a gene; V was cut back by 4 bases and J by 4 bases. Looked up from germline, CDR1 is SGHDT and CDR2 is YYEEEE. This CDR3 is built from 13 residues. The CDR3 nucleotides read TGTGCCAGCAGCCCTACCGGGGGGTACGAGCAGTACTTC. Translated, it gives CASSPTGGYEQYF.

The CDR3 region has the DNA TGTGCCAGTAGGCCGGGACAGGGGGCGCGCGCTGAAAAACTGTTTTTT. This sequence encodes CASRPGQGARAEKLFF. The rearrangement joins TRBV19 to TRBJ1-4; 12 bases map to TRBD1. V was pared by 6 bases and J by 7 bases, with 9 bases of the junction left unmatched. Germline V gene lookup returns CDR1 LNHDA and CDR2 SQIVND (reference sequence). The CDR3 contains 16 residues.

The J gene is TRBJ2-3, the V gene TRBV7-9; tentative D call: TRBD1 (7 bases). Deletions cut 7 bases from V and 6 bases from J, with 17 bases between. The germline V gene has CDR1 SEHNR and CDR2 FQNEAQ (reference sequence). The CDR3 is 14 amino acids. CDR3 loop: CASTLTGRSDTQYF. In DNA form, the CDR3 reads TGTGCCAGCACCCTGACAGGGAGGTCGGATACGCAGTATTTT.

The genes are TRBV28 and TRBJ2-7; D gene unclear. Germline values: CDR1 MDHEN, CDR2 SYDVKM. With 2 bases removed from V and 4 bases from J, the gap between germline ends came to 12 bases. This CDR3 has 14 residues. The chain's CDR3 is CASSLMGDGYEQYF. As DNA, the CDR3 is TGTGCCAGCAGTTTAATGGGCGATGGTTACGAGCAGTACTTC.

This chain uses TRBV15 with TRBJ1-1; a possible D gene is TRBD1 (5 bases). V was shortened by 0 bases and J by 11 bases, with 13 bases between the two germline ends. Per the germline V gene, CDR1 is LNHNV and CDR2 is YYDKDF (reference sequence). This CDR3 is 13 amino acids long. CDR3 in DNA: TGTGCCACCAGCAGAGAGGGGACTCAGAACGCTTTCTTT. Protein: CATSREGTQNAFF.

V usage is TRBV9 and J usage is TRBJ1-2, with TRBD1 matching 7 bases. Germline CDR1 and CDR2: SGDLS and YYNGEE. CDR3 length equals 13 residues. J lost 5 bases, V lost 0 bases, and 1 base had no gene match. The CDR3 sequence is CASSVAGGYGYTF. The CDR3 DNA reads TGTGCCAGCAGCGTAGCAGGGGGGTATGGCTACACCTTC.

The rearrangement joins TRBV28 to TRBJ2-2; 7 positions agree with TRBD2. CDR3 length: 15 residues. The germline V gene has CDR1 MDHEN and CDR2 SYDVKM. V lost 3 bases to trimming and J lost 6 bases; unmatched junction nucleotides: 7. For the CDR3, the DNA is TGTGCCAGCAGTTTGGGAGGGGAGGAAGCCGGGGAGCTGTTTTTT. Translation gives CASSLGGEEAGELFF.

The chain combines TRBV7-9 with TRBJ2-1, with 10 bases identical to TRBD2. Looked up from germline, CDR1 is SEHNR and CDR2 is FQNEAQ (reference sequence). This CDR3 contains 15 residues. With V trimmed by 0 bases and J by 6 bases, 2 bases remained unmatched. The CDR3 spells CASSLAVAGGNEQFF. CDR3 nucleotides: TGTGCCAGCAGCTTAGCAGTAGCGGGAGGCAATGAGCAGTTCTTC.

J is TRBJ1-1 and V is TRBV6-1; TRBD1 is a possible D gene (6 bases). The V gene lost 6 bases and the J gene lost 0 bases, with 11 bases spanning the gap. This CDR3 has 14 residues. CDR1 is MNHNS and CDR2 is SASEGT in the germline V gene. CDR3 protein: CASSGQIMNTEAFF. CDR3 in DNA: TGTGCCAGCAGCGGACAGATTATGAACACTGAAGCTTTCTTT.

CDR3 sequence: CASSLGLAAEQYF. As DNA, the CDR3 is TGTGCCAGCAGTTTAGGACTAGCGGCCGAGCAGTACTTC. The gene calls are TRBV27 and TRBJ2-7; 10 bases agree with TRBD2. Per the germline V gene, CDR1 is MNHEY and CDR2 is SMNVEV (reference sequence). The J segment lost 6 bases and the V segment lost 2 bases, leaving 1 base of the junction unmatched. The CDR3 has 13 amino acids.

The J gene is TRBJ2-7, the V gene TRBV6-5, with D perhaps TRBD2 (6 bases). The CDR3 runs 12 residues. The V end lost 8 bases, the J end lost 3 bases, and 11 bases lay between the germline ends. Germline V gene lookup returns CDR1 MNHEY and CDR2 SVGAGI. The DNA of the CDR3 is TGTGCCAGCCAGAGCGGGCGCTACGAGCAGTACTTC. Translated, it gives CASQSGRYEQYF.

The chain has TRBV18 and TRBJ1-6; D is undetermined. Germline V lookup: CDR1 KGHSH, CDR2 LQKENI. Deletions cut 5 bases from V and 0 bases from J, with 11 bases between. There are 16 residues in the CDR3. The CDR3 is CASSVRESSYNSPLHF. The CDR3 DNA reads as TGTGCCAGCTCAGTTAGGGAGAGCTCCTATAATTCACCCCTCCACTTT.

The chain links TRBV30 to TRBJ1-6, with a possible D match to TRBD1 (6 bases). Trimming pared 2 bases from V and 0 bases from J, leaving 8 bases between. Per germline, CDR1 GTSNPN and CDR2 SVGIG (reference sequence). There are 15 residues in the CDR3. This CDR3 reads CAWSTGSSYNSPLHF. The CDR3 DNA sequence: TGTGCCTGGAGTACAGGGAGCTCCTATAATTCACCCCTCCACTTT.

The chain is built from TRBV5-1 and TRBJ2-7, with a weak D call TRBD1 (6 bases). V lost 7 bases and J lost 3, with 14 bases in between. The length of the CDR3 is 13 residues. Per the germline V gene, CDR1 is SGHRS and CDR2 is YFSETQ. The CDR3 DNA reads TGCGCCAGCTCCCGAGGGGACAACTACGAGCAGTACTTC. Encoded protein: CASSRGDNYEQYF. Filled out from reference TRBV5-1 and TRBJ2-7, the complete variable domain reads KAGVTQTPRYLIKTRGQQVTLSCSPISGHRSVSWYQQTPGQGLQFLFEYFSETQRNKGNFPGRFSGRQFSNSRSEMNVSTLELGDSALYLCASSRGDNYEQYFGPGTRLTVT.

This chain joins TRBV6-5 and TRBJ1-6; D unresolved. The CDR3 totals 15 residues. V gave up 4 bases and J gave up 5 bases, with 12 bases separating them. In germline, CDR1 is MNHEY, CDR2 SVGAGI. CDR3 DNA sequence: TGTGCCAGCAGTTCCACCGACGGAGATAATTCACCCCTCCACTTT. Residues: CASSSTDGDNSPLHF.

Concerning this clone: Additional DNA sequences in this sample encode the identical CDR3. The gene calls are TRBV19 and TRBJ1-1; D is unresolved. V was shortened by 11 bases and J by 4 bases, with 11 bases between the two germline ends. Germline V gives CDR1 LNHDA, CDR2 SQIVND (reference sequence). The CDR3 is 11 residues long. The CDR3 loop is CASPGGTEAFF. CDR3 nucleotide sequence: TGTGCCTCCCCGGGTGGCACTGAAGCTTTCTTT.

The rearrangement joins TRBV6-9 to TRBJ2-7; a possible D gene is TRBD2 (5 bases). The CDR3 loop spans 14 amino acids. From germline, CDR1 is MNHGY and CDR2 SVAAGI. The V gene lost 5 bases and the J gene lost 2 bases, with 13 bases spanning the gap. CDR3 residues: CASSLRRTPYEQYF. CDR3 DNA sequence: TGTGCCAGCAGTCTTAGACGGACTCCCTACGAGCAGTACTTC.

The V and J genes are TRBV5-1 and TRBJ1-1; D is possibly TRBD1 (6 bases). The CDR3 contains 13 residues. The V gene's germline CDR1 is SGHRS and CDR2 YFSETQ. V gave up 0 bases and J gave up 11 bases, with 14 bases separating them. CDR3 residues: CASSLVSQGMAFF. In DNA, the CDR3 is TGCGCCAGCAGCTTGGTTTCTCAGGGGATGGCTTTCTTT.

This chain joins TRBV30 and TRBJ1-2; D not certain. Germline CDR1 GTSNPN, CDR2 SVGIG (reference sequence). The V and J ends lost 5 bases and 4 bases respectively, with 17 bases between them. The CDR3 covers 14 residues. CDR3 sequence: CAWGTTGLGYGYTF. In nucleotides, the CDR3 is TGTGCCTGGGGCACCACGGGGTTGGGCTATGGCTACACCTTC.

The CDR3 DNA sequence: TGTGCCAGCAGTGGGACAGCTGATCAGCCCCAGCATTTT. Translation: CASSGTADQPQHF. This rearrangement joins TRBV6-5 to TRBJ1-5, with TRBD1 matching 7 bases. This CDR3 is built from 13 residues. Germline-derived CDR1 and CDR2 are MNHEY and SVGAGI. Losses at the gene ends were 5 bases for V and 5 bases for J; bases not matched to a gene: 3.

CDR3 residues: CASSLSPTNTEAFF. The CDR3, as DNA: TGTGCCAGCAGCCTAAGCCCTACGAACACTGAAGCTTTCTTT. This chain uses TRBV9 with TRBJ1-1, with unresolved D. From germline, CDR1 is SGDLS and CDR2 YYNGEE. This CDR3 region has 14 residues. The germline V and J ends were trimmed by 4 bases and 1 base, with 11 bases remaining between them.

The rearrangement joins TRBV30 to TRBJ1-2; D unresolved. CDR1 is GTSNPN and CDR2 is SVGIG in the germline V gene (reference sequence). The CDR3 runs to 12 residues. With 7 bases removed from V and 2 bases from J, the gap between germline ends came to 11 bases. The CDR3 here is CASARGNYGYTF. The CDR3 region has the DNA TGTGCCTCGGCCCGGGGAAACTATGGCTACACCTTC.

The V and J genes are TRBV4-1 and TRBJ2-1; 8 positions agree with TRBD2. The junction had 12 bases not matched to a gene; V was cut back by 4 bases and J by 7 bases. This CDR3 comprises 16 residues. Germline-derived CDR1 and CDR2 are MGHRA and YSYEKL. The DNA of the CDR3 is TGCGCCAGCAGCCTGGAATATAGCGGGGTAGGTAATGAGCAGTTCTTC. It is translated as CASSLEYSGVGNEQFF.

This chain's CDR3 is CASTRLRDISNEQFF. As DNA, the CDR3 is TGTGCCAGCACTCGACTCCGGGACATCTCCAATGAGCAGTTCTTC. The genes are TRBV11-2 and TRBJ2-1, with D perhaps matching TRBD1 (6 bases). V lost 7 bases and J 6 bases, leaving 19 bases between the germline ends. The CDR3 loop spans 15 amino acids. Germline V CDR1 and CDR2: SGHAT, FQNNGV.

V gene TRBV11-3 combines with J gene TRBJ1-6; 8 positions match TRBD1. The CDR3 spans 15 residues. The junction had 9 bases not matched to a gene; V was cut back by 5 bases and J by 9 bases. CDR1 and CDR2 from the germline V gene are SGHNT and YENEEA. CDR3 amino acids: CASSGRGTGSSPLHF. CDR3 bases: TGTGCCAGCAGCGGGAGGGGGACAGGATCTTCACCCCTCCACTTT.